This T cell receptor (beta chain) was sequenced in a study of regulatory T cells in long-lasting Graves disease. The sample holds many counts of this clonotype. This CDR3 comprises 13 residues. Trimming stripped 5 bases from V and 3 bases from J, with 10 bases between. Arm-PCR with iRepertoire HTBI primers amplified the CDR3 regions for these TCR beta libraries. From the multiplex PCR reads, TCRdb called clonotypes with MiXCR, one entry per CDR3 protein. The sample records about 430,000 distinct CDR3 sequences, around a fifth being singletons. The time point was: persistent/refractory GD, antithyroid drugs over 5 years with positive TRAb. Construction of the TCR library relied on RNA isolated from PBMCs.

The origin of this receptor is a female donor with Graves disease. The chain couples TRBV12-3 or TRBV12-4 to TRBJ1-2; D gene unclear. This specimen was peripheral blood mononuclear cells (PBMCs), taken when the disease was refractory, from a patient treated with antithyroid drugs. This CDR3 is CASSVAGYYGYTF. The CDR3 bases are TGTGCCAGCAGTGTCGCGGGCTACTATGGCTACACCTTC.